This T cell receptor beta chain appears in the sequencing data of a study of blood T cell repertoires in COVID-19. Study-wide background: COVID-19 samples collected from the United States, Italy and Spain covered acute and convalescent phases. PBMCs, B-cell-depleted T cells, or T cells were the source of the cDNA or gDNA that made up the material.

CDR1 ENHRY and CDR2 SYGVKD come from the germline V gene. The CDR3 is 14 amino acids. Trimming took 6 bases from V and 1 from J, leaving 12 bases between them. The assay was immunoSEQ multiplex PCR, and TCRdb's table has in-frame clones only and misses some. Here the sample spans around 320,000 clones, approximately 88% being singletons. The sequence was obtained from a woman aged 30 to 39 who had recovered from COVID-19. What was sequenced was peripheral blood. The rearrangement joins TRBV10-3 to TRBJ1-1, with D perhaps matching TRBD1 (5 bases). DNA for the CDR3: TGTGCCATCAGGGAAGACAGTCAGAACACTGAAGCTTTCTTT. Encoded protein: CAIREDSQNTEAFF.